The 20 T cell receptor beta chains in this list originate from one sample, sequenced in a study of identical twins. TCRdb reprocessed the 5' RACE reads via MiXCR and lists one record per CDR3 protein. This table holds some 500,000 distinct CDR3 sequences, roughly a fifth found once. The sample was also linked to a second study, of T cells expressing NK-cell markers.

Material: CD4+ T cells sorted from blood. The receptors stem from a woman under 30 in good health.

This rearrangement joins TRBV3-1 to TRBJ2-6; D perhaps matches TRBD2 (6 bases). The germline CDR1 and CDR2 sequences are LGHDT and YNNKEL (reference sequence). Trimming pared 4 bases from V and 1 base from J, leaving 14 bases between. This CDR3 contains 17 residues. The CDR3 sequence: CASSRLGGSSGANVLTF. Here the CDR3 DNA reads TGTGCCAGCAGCCGCCTCGGGGGATCTTCTGGGGCCAACGTCCTGACTTTC.

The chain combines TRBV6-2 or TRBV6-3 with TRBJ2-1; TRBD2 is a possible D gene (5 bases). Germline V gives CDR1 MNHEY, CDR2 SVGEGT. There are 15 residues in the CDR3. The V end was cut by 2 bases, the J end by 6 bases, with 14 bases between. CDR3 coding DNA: TGTGCCAGCAGTTACCCCCGGCTAGCAAGCAATGAGCAGTTCTTC. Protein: CASSYPRLASNEQFF.

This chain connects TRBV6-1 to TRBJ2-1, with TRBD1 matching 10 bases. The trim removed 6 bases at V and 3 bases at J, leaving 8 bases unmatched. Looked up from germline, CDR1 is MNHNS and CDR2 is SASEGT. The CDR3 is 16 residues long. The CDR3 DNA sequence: TGTGCCAGCAGCAAGACCGGGACAGGGGTCTACAATGAGCAGTTCTTC. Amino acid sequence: CASSKTGTGVYNEQFF.

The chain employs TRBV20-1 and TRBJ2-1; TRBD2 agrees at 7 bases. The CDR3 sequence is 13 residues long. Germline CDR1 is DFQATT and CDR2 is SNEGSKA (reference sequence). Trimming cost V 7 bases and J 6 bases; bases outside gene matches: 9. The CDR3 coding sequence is TGCAGTGGGAGAGCGGGAATCGTCAATGAGCAGTTCTTC. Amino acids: CSGRAGIVNEQFF.

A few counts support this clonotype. The CDR3 sequence: CASRVGLAGLYEQYF. DNA for the CDR3: TGCGCCAGCAGGGTCGGGTTAGCGGGGCTTTACGAGCAGTACTTC. The chain recombines TRBV5-1 with TRBJ2-7; 8 bases fit TRBD2. The CDR3 totals 15 residues. The trim removed 5 bases at V and 4 bases at J, leaving 11 bases unmatched. The germline V gene encodes CDR1 SGHRS and CDR2 YFSETQ. Based on the CDR3 plus reference TRBV5-1 and TRBJ2-7, the full variable domain is KAGVTQTPRYLIKTRGQQVTLSCSPISGHRSVSWYQQTPGQGLQFLFEYFSETQRNKGNFPGRFSGRQFSNSRSEMNVSTLELGDSALYLCASRVGLAGLYEQYFGPGTRLTVT.

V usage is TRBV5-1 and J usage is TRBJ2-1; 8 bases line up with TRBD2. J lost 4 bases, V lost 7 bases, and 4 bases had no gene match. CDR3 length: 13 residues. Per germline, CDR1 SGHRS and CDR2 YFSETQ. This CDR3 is CASSGGGYNEQFF. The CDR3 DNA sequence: TGCGCCAGCTCTGGCGGGGGGTACAATGAGCAGTTCTTC.

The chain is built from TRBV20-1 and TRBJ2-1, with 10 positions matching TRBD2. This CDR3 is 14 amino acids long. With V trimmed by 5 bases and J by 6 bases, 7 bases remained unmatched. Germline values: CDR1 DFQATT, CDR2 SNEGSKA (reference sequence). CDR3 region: CSASRGLARNEQFF. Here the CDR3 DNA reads TGCAGTGCTTCAAGGGGACTAGCGCGCAATGAGCAGTTCTTC.

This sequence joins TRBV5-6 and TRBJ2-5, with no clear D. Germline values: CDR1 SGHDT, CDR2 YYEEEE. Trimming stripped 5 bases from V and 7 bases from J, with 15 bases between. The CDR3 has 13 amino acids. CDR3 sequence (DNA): TGTGCCAGCAGTTGGGCCCCTGGCGGGACCCAGTACTTC. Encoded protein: CASSWAPGGTQYF.

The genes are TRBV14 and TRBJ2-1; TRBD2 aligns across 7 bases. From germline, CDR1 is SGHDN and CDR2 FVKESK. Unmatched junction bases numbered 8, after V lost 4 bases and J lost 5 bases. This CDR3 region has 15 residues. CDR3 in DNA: TGTGCCAGCAGCCCGCTAAGCGGGGCTGACAATGAGCAGTTCTTC. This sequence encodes CASSPLSGADNEQFF.

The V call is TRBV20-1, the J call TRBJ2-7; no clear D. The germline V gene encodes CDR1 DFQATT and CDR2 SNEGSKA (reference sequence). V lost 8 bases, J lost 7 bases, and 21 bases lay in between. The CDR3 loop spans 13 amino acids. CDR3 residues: CSPKAVPPGEQYF. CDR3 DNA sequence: TGCAGTCCGAAGGCGGTCCCCCCTGGGGAGCAGTACTTC.

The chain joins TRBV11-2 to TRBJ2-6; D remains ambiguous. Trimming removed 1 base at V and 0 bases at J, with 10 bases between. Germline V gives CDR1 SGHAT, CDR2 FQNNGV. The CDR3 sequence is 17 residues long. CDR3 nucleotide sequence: TGTGCCAGCAGCTTAGTAGGTTGGTCCTCTGGGGCCAACGTCCTGACTTTC. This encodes CASSLVGWSSGANVLTF.

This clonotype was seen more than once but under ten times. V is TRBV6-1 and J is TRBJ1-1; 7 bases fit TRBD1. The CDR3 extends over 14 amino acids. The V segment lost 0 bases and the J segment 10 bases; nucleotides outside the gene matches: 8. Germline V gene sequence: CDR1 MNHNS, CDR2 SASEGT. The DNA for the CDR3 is TGTGCCAGCAGTGAAGCGCGATACCACAGGGGAGCTTTCTTT. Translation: CASSEARYHRGAFF.

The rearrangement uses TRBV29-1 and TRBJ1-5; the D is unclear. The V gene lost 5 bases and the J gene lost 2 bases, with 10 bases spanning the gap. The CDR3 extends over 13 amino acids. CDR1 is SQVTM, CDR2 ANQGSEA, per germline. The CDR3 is CSVSRERNQPQHF. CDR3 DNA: TGCAGCGTTTCACGGGAACGCAATCAGCCCCAGCATTTT.

This CDR3 reads CSASLTGENIQYF. The CDR3, as DNA: TGCAGTGCTAGTTTGACAGGGGAAAACATTCAGTACTTC. The chain recombines TRBV20-1 with TRBJ2-4; 8 bases map to TRBD1. Unmatched junction bases numbered 3, after V lost 3 bases and J lost 5 bases. Germline CDR1 reads DFQATT; CDR2 reads SNEGSKA (reference sequence). CDR3 size: 13 residues.

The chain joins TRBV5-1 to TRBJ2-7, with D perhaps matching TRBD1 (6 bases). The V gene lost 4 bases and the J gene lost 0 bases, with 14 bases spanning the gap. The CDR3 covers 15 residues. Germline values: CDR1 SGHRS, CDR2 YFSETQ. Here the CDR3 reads CASSVTRGSSYEQYF. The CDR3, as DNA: TGCGCCAGCAGCGTTACCAGGGGCAGCTCCTACGAGCAGTACTTC.

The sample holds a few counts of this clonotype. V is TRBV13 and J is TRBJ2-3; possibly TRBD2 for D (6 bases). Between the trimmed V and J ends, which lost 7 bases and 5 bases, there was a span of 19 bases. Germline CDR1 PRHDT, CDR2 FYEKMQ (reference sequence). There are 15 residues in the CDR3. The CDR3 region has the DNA TGTGCCAGCACCCTGACTAGTCTTGTAAAAGATACGCAGTATTTT. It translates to CASTLTSLVKDTQYF.

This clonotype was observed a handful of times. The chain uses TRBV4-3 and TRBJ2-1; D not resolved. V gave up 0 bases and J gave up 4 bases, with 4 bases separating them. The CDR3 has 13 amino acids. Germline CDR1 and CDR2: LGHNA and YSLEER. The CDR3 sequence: CASSQETYNEQFF. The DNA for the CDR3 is TGCGCCAGCAGCCAAGAGACGTACAATGAGCAGTTCTTC.

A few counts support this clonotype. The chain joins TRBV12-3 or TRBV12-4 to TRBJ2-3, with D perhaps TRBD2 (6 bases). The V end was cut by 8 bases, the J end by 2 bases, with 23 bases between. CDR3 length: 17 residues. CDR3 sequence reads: CASLRGVGLSITDTQYF. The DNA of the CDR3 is TGTGCCAGCCTCCGGGGAGTGGGACTGTCGATCACAGATACGCAGTATTTT.

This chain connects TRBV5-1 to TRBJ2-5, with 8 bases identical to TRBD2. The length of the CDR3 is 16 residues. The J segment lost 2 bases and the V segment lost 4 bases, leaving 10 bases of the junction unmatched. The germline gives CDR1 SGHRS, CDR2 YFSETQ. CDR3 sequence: CASSRGGSKKQETQYF. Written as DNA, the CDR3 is TGCGCCAGCAGCCGGGGGGGCAGTAAGAAGCAAGAGACCCAGTACTTC.

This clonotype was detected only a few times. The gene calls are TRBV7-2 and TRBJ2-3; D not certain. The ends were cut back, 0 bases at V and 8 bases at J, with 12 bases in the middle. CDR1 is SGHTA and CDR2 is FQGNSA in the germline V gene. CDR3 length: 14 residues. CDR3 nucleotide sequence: TGTGCCAGCAGCTTAGCGCCGGCAGTTGCTACGCAGTATTTT. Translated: CASSLAPAVATQYF.